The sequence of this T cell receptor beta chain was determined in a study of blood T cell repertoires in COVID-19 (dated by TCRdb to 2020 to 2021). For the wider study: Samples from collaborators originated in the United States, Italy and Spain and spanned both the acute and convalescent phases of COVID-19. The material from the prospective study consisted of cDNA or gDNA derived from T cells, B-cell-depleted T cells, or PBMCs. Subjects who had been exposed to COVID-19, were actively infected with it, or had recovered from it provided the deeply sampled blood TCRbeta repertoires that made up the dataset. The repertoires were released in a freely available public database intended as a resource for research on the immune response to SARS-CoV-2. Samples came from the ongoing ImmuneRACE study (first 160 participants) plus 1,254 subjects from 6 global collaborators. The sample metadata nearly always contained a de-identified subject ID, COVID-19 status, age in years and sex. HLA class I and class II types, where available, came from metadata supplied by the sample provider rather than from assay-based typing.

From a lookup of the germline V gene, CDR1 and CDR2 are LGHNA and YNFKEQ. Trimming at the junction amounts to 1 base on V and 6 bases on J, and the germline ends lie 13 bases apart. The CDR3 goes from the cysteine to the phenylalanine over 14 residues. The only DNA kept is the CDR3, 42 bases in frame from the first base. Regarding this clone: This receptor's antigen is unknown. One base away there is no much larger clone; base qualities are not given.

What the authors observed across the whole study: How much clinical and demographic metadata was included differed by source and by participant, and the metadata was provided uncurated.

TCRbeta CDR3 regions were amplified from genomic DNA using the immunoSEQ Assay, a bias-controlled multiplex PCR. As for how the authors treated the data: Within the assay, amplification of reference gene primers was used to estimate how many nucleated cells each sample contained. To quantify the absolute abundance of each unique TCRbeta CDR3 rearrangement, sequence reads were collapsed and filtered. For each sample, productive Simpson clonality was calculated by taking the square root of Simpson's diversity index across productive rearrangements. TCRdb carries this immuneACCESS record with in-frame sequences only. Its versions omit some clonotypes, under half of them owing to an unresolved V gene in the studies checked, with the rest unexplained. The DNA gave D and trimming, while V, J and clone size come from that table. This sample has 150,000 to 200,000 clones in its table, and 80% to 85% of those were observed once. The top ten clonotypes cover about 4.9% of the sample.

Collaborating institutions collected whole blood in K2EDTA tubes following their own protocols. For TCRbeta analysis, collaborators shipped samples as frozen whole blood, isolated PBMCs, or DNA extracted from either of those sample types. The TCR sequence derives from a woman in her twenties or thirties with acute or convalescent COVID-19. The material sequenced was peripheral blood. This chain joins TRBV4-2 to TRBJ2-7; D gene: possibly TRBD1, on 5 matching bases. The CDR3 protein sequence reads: CASSQAAQAGEQYF. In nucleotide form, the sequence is TGTGCCAGCAGCCAAGCAGCACAGGCTGGCGAGCAGTACTTC.